The sequence of this T cell receptor (beta chain) was determined in a study of blood T cell repertoires in COVID-19 (TCRdb year 2020). Describing the broader study: Collaborator samples came from the United States, Italy and Spain and covered acute and convalescent phases of COVID-19. The prospective study material was composed of cDNA or gDNA derived from T cells, B-cell-depleted T cells, or PBMCs. Subjects who had been exposed to COVID-19, were actively infected with it, or had recovered from it provided the deeply sampled blood TCRbeta repertoires that made up the dataset. The repertoires were released in a freely available public database meant as a resource for research on the immune response to SARS-CoV-2. Samples came from the ongoing ImmuneRACE study (first 160 participants) plus 1,254 subjects from 6 global collaborators. Nearly every sample came with metadata listing a de-identified subject ID, COVID-19 status, age in years and sex. Where available, HLA class I and class II types were obtained from metadata supplied by the sample provider rather than from assay-based typing. Points the paper makes about the study in general: The quantity of clinical and demographic metadata differed by source and by participant and was supplied without curation.

As concerns this clone: Its binding antigen is unknown. No base-level quality is on record; no much larger clone is a single base apart.

Collaborating institutions collected whole blood in K2EDTA tubes following their own protocols. Collaborator samples were shipped for TCRbeta analysis as frozen whole blood, isolated PBMCs, or DNA extracted from either sample type. TCRbeta CDR3 regions were amplified from genomic DNA using the immunoSEQ Assay, a bias-controlled multiplex PCR. For the original study's pipeline: The number of nucleated cells in each sample was estimated from the amplification of reference gene primers within the assay. Sequence reads were collapsed and filtered to measure the absolute abundance of every unique TCRbeta CDR3 rearrangement. For each sample, productive Simpson clonality was calculated as the square root of Simpson's diversity index over productive rearrangements. Imported from immuneACCESS, the table was reduced by TCRdb to in-frame sequences with V and J called. These copies leave out some clones; in studies compared against another copy, an unresolved V gene accounts for under half, and the cause of the remainder is not known. V and J calls and clone size are copied from that table; D and trimming were computed from the DNA. This sample holds 52,000 or so clones; 85% were observed only once. The biggest ten clones account for more than 9.5% of the sample.

Sample: peripheral blood. The clonotype was recovered from a human donor in a cohort sampled during active COVID-19.

For the CDR3, the sequence is CASSSGWRGRNQPQHF. The nucleotide sequence is given as TGTGCCAGCAGTTCCGGGTGGAGGGGACGGAATCAGCCCCAGCATTTT. The V and J segments used are TRBV6-5 and TRBJ1-5, with a weak D call of TRBD1 (5 bases match). Between the V and J ends, shortened by 4 bases and 4 bases respectively, the junction contains 17 bases. Spanning cysteine to phenylalanine, the CDR3 consists of 16 amino acids. CDR3 DNA is the only sequence kept; it has 48 bases, read in frame from the first base. CDR1 and CDR2 are read off the germline V gene as MNHEY and SVGAGI.